Below, one TCR beta chain is given with its context. The antigen is not known. With V trimmed by 3 bases and J by 2 bases, 6 bases remained unmatched. The CDR3 is 15 residues long. The germline V gene encodes CDR1 SGHAT and CDR2 FQDESV (reference sequence). These data come from a study of T cells after yellow fever vaccination. Study outcomes and limitations: Peaking on day 5 versus 15, the secondary response was faster but weaker. There was a possibility that FACS-sorted repertoires contained abundant clonotypes contaminating from the bulk population.

TCRdb reprocessed the 5' RACE reads via MiXCR and lists one record per CDR3 protein. The data show a few hundred thousand distinct CDR3 sequences, under 14% seen once. Sample: PBMCs, taken on the day of the first yellow fever vaccination. This TCR came from a man younger than 35 who received the YFV17D yellow fever vaccine. V gene TRBV11-1 combines with J gene TRBJ2-5; 7 nucleotides line up with TRBD2. The CDR3 loop reads CASSFQFGRQETQYF. CDR3 DNA sequence: TGTGCCAGCAGCTTTCAGTTCGGGAGGCAAGAGACCCAGTACTTC. The variable domain in full, completed from reference TRBV11-1 and TRBJ2-5, reads EAEVAQSPRYKITEKSQAVAFWCDPISGHATLYWYRQILGQGPELLVQFQDESVVDDSQLPKDRFSAERLKGVDSTLKIQPAELGDSAMYLCASSFQFGRQETQYFGPGTRLLVL.